The rows below give T cell receptor beta chains drawn from one sample of a study of shared clonotypes between healthy human individuals. Only in-frame clones appear in the TCRdb table, and some are missing; sequencing was by immunoSEQ multiplex PCR. Of about 2 million clones listed, approximately 94% are singletons. Source material: naive CD8+ T cells sorted from blood. These receptors all stem from a young man in good health. CDR3s include the opening cysteine and the closing phenylalanine or tryptophan. The order of the fields is D gene, V gene, J gene, clone size, CDR3 protein, CDR3 DNA. D genes are given only for firm matches. The listing skips clone size in some rows; elsewhere it reads once, few, many or a size class.

-	TRBV28	TRBJ1-2	once	CASSFVGYGYTF	TGTGCCAGCAGTTTCGTGGGTTATGGCTACACCTTC
TRBD1	TRBV7-9	TRBJ1-1	once	CASSVTGAAFF	TGTGCCAGCAGCGTTACAGGGGCAGCTTTCTTT
-	TRBV4-3	TRBJ2-2	-	CASSQPFLGELFF	TGCGCCAGCAGCCAACCTTTCCTCGGGGAGCTGTTTTTT
-	TRBV9	TRBJ2-7	-	CASSEGGGGYEQYF	TGTGCCAGCAGCGAGGGGGGTGGCGGGTACGAGCAGTACTTC
TRBD2	TRBV7-9	TRBJ2-1	-	CASSLASGAHNEQFF	TGTGCCAGCAGCCTCGCTAGCGGGGCGCACAATGAGCAGTTCTTC
TRBD1	TRBV7-2	TRBJ1-1	-	CASSEDRPTEAFF	TGTGCCAGCAGCGAGGACAGGCCCACTGAAGCTTTCTTT
-	TRBV15	TRBJ1-1	-	CATGEGVTRNTEAFF	TGTGCCACCGGCGAAGGGGTCACAAGGAACACTGAAGCTTTCTTT
TRBD1	TRBV5-4	TRBJ1-1	-	CASGTGEGTEAFF	TGTGCCAGCGGGACAGGGGAGGGCACTGAAGCTTTCTTT
-	TRBV4-3	TRBJ2-3	-	CASSQDWADTQYF	TGCGCCAGCAGCCAAGATTGGGCAGATACGCAGTATTTT
-	TRBV12-5	TRBJ1-1	-	CASGYWGGSTEAFF	TGTGCTAGTGGTTATTGGGGAGGATCCACTGAAGCTTTCTTT
-	TRBV9	TRBJ2-1	-	CASSVELLGYNEQFF	TGTGCCAGCAGCGTAGAACTACTGGGGTACAATGAGCAGTTCTTC
-	TRBV7-2	TRBJ2-7	-	CASSLFLLPSYEQYF	TGTGCCAGCAGCTTATTTCTCCTCCCCTCCTACGAGCAGTACTTC
-	TRBV27	TRBJ2-1	once	CASSVSGTTEYEQFF	TGTGCCAGCAGTGTCTCGGGCACTACGGAGTATGAGCAGTTCTTC
-	TRBV28	TRBJ2-4	once	CASSPQGLHKNIQYF	TGTGCCAGCAGTCCCCAGGGGCTACACAAAAACATTCAGTACTTC
-	TRBV7-9	TRBJ2-5	-	CASSFGEETQYF	TGTGCCAGCAGCTTCGGGGAAGAGACCCAGTACTTC
-	TRBV11-3	TRBJ2-2	-	CASSLDWGDTGELFF	TGTGCCAGCAGCTTAGATTGGGGGGACACCGGGGAGCTGTTTTTT
-	TRBV5-4	TRBJ1-1	-	CASSLGVENTEAFF	TGTGCCAGCAGCTTGGGAGTCGAGAACACTGAAGCTTTCTTT